These 5 T cell receptor beta chains share one sample of origin, sequenced in a study of shared clonotypes between healthy human individuals. Here immunoSEQ multiplex PCR was the method, and the copy in TCRdb shows in-frame clones only, minus some. Here the sample spans 75,000 to 100,000 clones, more than 45% being singletons. The sequencing input was PBMCs. The source of these receptors is a woman between 40 and 55 years old in good health. Some clones in this sample may be carry-over from other donors' samples.

This clone was seen more than once but under ten times. The CDR3 bases are TGTGCCAGCAGCCAAGTGGGGGGATTGTACCAAGAGACCCAGTACTTC. Amino acid sequence: CASSQVGGLYQETQYF. V usage is TRBV14 and J usage is TRBJ2-5, with D possibly TRBD2 on 6 matching bases. V was shortened by 1 base and J by 0 bases, with 12 bases between the two germline ends. The CDR3 is made up of 16 amino acids. CDR1 and CDR2 from the germline V gene are SGHDN and FVKESK.

At least ten counts were recorded for this clone. V gene TRBV7-8 combines with J gene TRBJ1-4; D is unclear. In germline, CDR1 is SGHVS, CDR2 FQNEAQ. V lost 5 bases and J lost 7, with 20 bases in between. CDR3 length: 16 residues. The CDR3 region is CASSPERAGRIEKLFF. CDR3 nucleotides: TGTGCCAGCAGCCCCGAGAGAGCGGGGAGGATTGAAAAACTGTTTTTT.

This clone occurred many times. The rearrangement uses TRBV30 and TRBJ2-7; D unresolved. V lost 3 bases and J 10 bases, leaving 19 bases between the germline ends. CDR1 and CDR2 (germline): GTSNPN, SVGIG (reference sequence). The CDR3 totals 13 residues. CDR3 in DNA: TGTGCCTGGAGCAATACTTACAAGTCCAAACAGTACTTC. Translating gives CAWSNTYKSKQYF.

With regard to this clone: Its ends do not fully match the called genes, so a read error is possible. Here the CDR3 reads CAWSVPGDEKLFF. The CDR3 DNA sequence: TGCGCCTGGAGTGTTCCGGGAGACGAAAAACTGTTTTTT. This rearrangement joins TRBV30 to TRBJ1-4; unclear D gene. Germline CDR1 is GTSNPN and CDR2 is SVGIG (reference sequence). This CDR3 comprises 13 residues.

This clone was counted many times. The gene calls are TRBV11-3 and TRBJ2-3; D might be TRBD2 (5 bases). The length of the CDR3 is 14 residues. Germline CDR1 and CDR2: SGHNT and YENEEA. Deletions cut 5 bases from V and 0 bases from J, with 9 bases between. This CDR3 reads CASSPWESTDTQYF. In nucleotides, the CDR3 is TGTGCCAGCAGCCCCTGGGAGAGCACAGATACGCAGTATTTT.